This paragraph reports one T cell receptor beta chain. No antigen is known for it. This specimen comes from a study of T-cell memory formation after mild COVID-19. MiXCR, applied by TCRdb to the 5' RACE reads, yields one record per CDR3 protein. The sample holds about 140,000 distinct CDR3 sequences, more than 13% seen once. Deletions cut 0 bases from V and 0 bases from J, with 9 bases between. The CDR3 is 15 residues long. The germline V gene encodes CDR1 SGHRS and CDR2 YFSETQ. Overall study findings and caveats: Cross-reactive memory appears to have joined, as suggested by some responding clones showing up in pre-infection memory.

This sequence originates from an adult woman who had mild COVID-19 (a few samples of this study predate the infection). Cell type and time point are not known. The sample comprised PBMCs or a T cell subset sorted from them (not recorded which). This chain uses TRBV5-1 with TRBJ1-1; D is undetermined. The CDR3 DNA sequence: TGCGCCAGCAGCTTGGACAGCACACTGAACACTGAAGCTTTCTTT. Translated: CASSLDSTLNTEAFF.